The 2 T cell receptor beta chains in this list originate from one sample, sequenced in a study of control samples from healthy donors and cancer patients. This table comes from immunoSEQ multiplex PCR, and its TCRdb copy is limited to in-frame clones, with some not included. The table includes roughly 95,000 clones, around 88% detected once. The sequenced material came from blood. All receptors derive from a man aged 30 to 39 in good health.

The gene calls are TRBV27 and TRBJ1-5; tentative D call: TRBD1 (5 bases). This CDR3 is built from 14 residues. Deletions cut 2 bases from V and 2 bases from J, with 7 bases between. Germline V gives CDR1 MNHEY, CDR2 SMNVEV (reference sequence). For the CDR3, the DNA is TGTGCCAGCAGTTTAAGGGGTCGCAATCAGCCCCAGCATTTT. Amino acids: CASSLRGRNQPQHF.

The V and J genes are TRBV15 and TRBJ2-2; 11 positions agree with TRBD2. The CDR3 is 19 residues long. J gave up 0 bases and V 0 bases, and 6 bases lay outside the gene matches. CDR1 and CDR2 from the germline V gene are LNHNV and YYDKDF (reference sequence). CDR3 DNA: TGTGCCACCAGCAGAGACACCGGGACTAGCGGCCCGAACACCGGGGAGCTGTTTTTT. It codes for CATSRDTGTSGPNTGELFF.